These 27 T cell receptor beta chains were sequenced from one sample in a study of blood T cell repertoires in COVID-19. The repertoire was sequenced with immunoSEQ multiplex PCR; TCRdb's copy has only in-frame clones and lacks some. The sample consists of about 370,000 clones, more than 70% of them appearing once. The source material was peripheral blood. Source of these receptors: a woman aged 25 to 39 with COVID-19, enrolled during active disease.

The V gene is TRBV27, the J gene TRBJ1-6; 7 bases fit TRBD1. This CDR3 comprises 18 residues. Germline V lookup: CDR1 MNHEY, CDR2 SMNVEV (reference sequence). Germline trimming cut 0 bases from V and 0 bases from J; bases unmatched to any gene: 5. The CDR3 region has the DNA TGTGCCAGCAGTTTATCCCCGACAGGGACCTCCTATAATTCACCCCTCCACTTT. It yields the protein CASSLSPTGTSYNSPLHF.

The rearrangement joins TRBV7-2 to TRBJ2-5; TRBD2 aligns across 8 bases. Germline V gene sequence: CDR1 SGHTA, CDR2 FQGNSA. After removal of 4 bases from V and 4 bases from J, the junction contained 11 bases not matched to a gene. CDR3 length equals 16 residues. The CDR3 DNA sequence: TGTGCCAGCAGCTACCCCCAGCGGGGGCCGTCAGAGACCCAGTACTTC. Translated: CASSYPQRGPSETQYF.

This chain joins TRBV7-2 and TRBJ2-1, with TRBD2 matching 13 bases. This CDR3 is built from 16 residues. Germline trimming cut 3 bases from V and 8 bases from J; bases unmatched to any gene: 7. CDR1 and CDR2 (germline): SGHTA, FQGNSA. CDR3 region: CASSFSLAGGKYEQFF. The CDR3 region has the DNA TGTGCCAGCAGCTTTTCACTAGCGGGGGGGAAGTATGAGCAGTTCTTC.

V and J are TRBV9 and TRBJ1-1, with D perhaps TRBD1 (5 bases). The V and J ends lost 4 bases and 1 base respectively, with 11 bases between them. CDR1 and CDR2 from the germline V gene are SGDLS and YYNGEE. This CDR3 spans 14 amino acids. The CDR3 DNA reads as TGTGCCAGCAGCCCATCTACAGGGAACACTGAAGCTTTCTTT. This encodes CASSPSTGNTEAFF. The full variable domain, rest sourced from reference TRBV9 and TRBJ1-1, is DSGVTQTPKHLITATGQRVTLRCSPRSGDLSVYWYQQSLDQGLQFLIQYYNGEERAKGNILERFSAQQFPDLHSELNLSSLELGDSALYFCASSPSTGNTEAFFGQGTRLTVV.

V gene TRBV2 combines with J gene TRBJ2-7; D possibly corresponds to TRBD2 (6 bases). The CDR3 extends over 14 amino acids. Between the trimmed V and J ends, which lost 6 bases and 2 bases, there was a span of 14 bases. The germline V gene has CDR1 SNHLY and CDR2 FYNNEI. The CDR3 region is CASSPMGGTYEQYF. As DNA, the CDR3 is TGTGCCAGCAGCCCCATGGGGGGAACCTACGAGCAGTACTTC.

This clone has only a few counts. This chain links TRBV2 with TRBJ1-5, with 7 bases fitting TRBD1. The V gene end was trimmed by 5 bases and the J gene end by 5 bases; junction bases not matched to a gene: 6. The CDR3 sequence is 14 residues long. Looked up from germline, CDR1 is SNHLY and CDR2 is FYNNEI. CDR3 coding DNA: TGTGCCAGCAGTAGGGACAGATATGATCAGCCCCAGCATTTT. Translating gives CASSRDRYDQPQHF.

The chain combines TRBV10-1 with TRBJ2-2; the match to TRBD2 covers 11 bases. Germline V gives CDR1 WNHNN, CDR2 SYGVQD (reference sequence). This CDR3 has 16 amino acids. V lost 5 bases, J lost 2 bases, and 4 bases stayed unmatched. CDR3 in amino acids: CASSTGTSGNTGELFF. Here the CDR3 DNA reads TGCGCCAGCAGTACAGGGACTAGCGGTAACACCGGGGAGCTGTTTTTT.

V usage is TRBV27 and J usage is TRBJ2-1; D is unclear. The CDR3 spans 14 residues. Trimming left V 2 bases short and J 5 bases short, with 10 bases between. CDR1 is MNHEY, CDR2 SMNVEV, per germline (reference sequence). CDR3: CASSLRVNHNEQFF. Written as DNA, the CDR3 is TGTGCCAGCAGTTTACGGGTTAACCACAATGAGCAGTTCTTC.

Points on this clone: Other DNA variants within this sample encode the same CDR3. The chain is built from TRBV5-1 and TRBJ2-3; 12 nucleotides line up with TRBD2. The length of the CDR3 is 16 residues. Germline loops: CDR1 SGHRS, CDR2 YFSETQ. V gave up 2 bases and J gave up 0 bases; unmatched junction bases: 1. CDR3: CASSLLAGGSTDTQYF. DNA of the CDR3: TGCGCCAGCAGCTTACTAGCGGGGGGAAGCACAGATACGCAGTATTTT. Drawing the rest from reference TRBV5-1 and TRBJ2-3, the complete variable domain is KAGVTQTPRYLIKTRGQQVTLSCSPISGHRSVSWYQQTPGQGLQFLFEYFSETQRNKGNFPGRFSGRQFSNSRSEMNVSTLELGDSALYLCASSLLAGGSTDTQYFGPGTRLTVL.

The rearrangement uses TRBV7-9 and TRBJ2-6, with D maybe TRBD1 (5 bases). Germline V gene lookup returns CDR1 SEHNR and CDR2 FQNEAQ (reference sequence). This CDR3 is built from 15 residues. Trimming took 2 bases from V and 3 from J, leaving 8 bases between them. The CDR3 sequence is CASSLIRDGANVLTF. The CDR3 nucleotides are TGTGCCAGCAGCTTAATCAGGGATGGGGCCAACGTCCTGACTTTC.

The DNA of the CDR3 is TGCGCCAGCAGCTTGGCTTATCGGACAGGGTATCGAGACGAGCAGTACTTC. Translated, it gives CASSLAYRTGYRDEQYF. The chain uses TRBV5-1 and TRBJ2-7; 8 bases match TRBD1. CDR3 length: 17 residues. V lost 0 bases, J lost 5 bases, and 13 bases stayed unmatched. Germline CDR1 and CDR2: SGHRS and YFSETQ.

This chain connects TRBV7-8 to TRBJ2-3; D may be TRBD1 (5 bases). The CDR3 runs 15 residues. Trimming removed 1 base at V and 2 bases at J, with 10 bases between. CDR1 SGHVS and CDR2 FQNEAQ come from the germline V gene. The DNA of the CDR3 is TGTGCCAGCAGCTTAGGGTGGGGCAACACAGATACGCAGTATTTT. Its translation is CASSLGWGNTDTQYF.

Comment on this clone: One end of the junction fails to match germline, which may point to a read error. The chain links TRBV14 to TRBJ2-1, with 8 bases aligning to TRBD2. There are 18 residues in the CDR3. Germline values: CDR1 SGHDN, CDR2 FVKESK. In nucleotides, the CDR3 is TGTGCCAGCAGCCAAGATATGCAGCCGGGACTAGAGGACAATGAGCGGTTCTTC. Translated, it gives CASSQDMQPGLEDNERFF. The full variable domain, its missing parts supplied by reference TRBV14 and TRBJ2-1, is EAGVTQFPSHSVIEKGQTVTLRCDPISGHDNLYWYRRVMGKEIKFLLHFVKESKQDESGMPNNRFLAERTGGTYSTLKVQPAELEDSGVYFCASSQDMQPGLEDNERFFGPGTRLTVL.

This clone is a singleton in its sample. The chain uses TRBV7-2 and TRBJ2-1, with TRBD1 matching over 7 bases. V was pared by 2 bases and J by 10 bases, with 8 bases of the junction left unmatched. CDR1 is SGHTA and CDR2 is FQGNSA in the germline V gene. CDR3 length: 14 amino acids. CDR3 loop: CASSLRQGRDEQFF. The CDR3 DNA reads as TGTGCCAGCAGCTTACGACAGGGAAGAGACGAGCAGTTCTTC. Supplemented by reference TRBV7-2 and TRBJ2-1, the full variable domain reads GAGVSQSPSNKVTEKGKDVELRCDPISGHTALYWYRQSLGQGLEFLIYFQGNSAPDKSGLPSDRFSAERTGGSVSTLTIQRTQQEDSAVYLCASSLRQGRDEQFFGPGTRLTVL.

This clone was picked up one time. V is TRBV19 and J is TRBJ1-2; possible D gene TRBD1, 6 bases. Between the trimmed V and J ends, which lost 5 bases and 4 bases, there was a span of 26 bases. The CDR3 has 18 amino acids. Per germline, CDR1 LNHDA and CDR2 SQIVND (reference sequence). CDR3 nucleotides: TGTGCCAGTAGTCCCTATCAGGGGCAGGGTAAAGGGTTCTATGGCTACACCTTC. As protein: CASSPYQGQGKGFYGYTF.

The CDR3 sequence: CASSSGQGGWYEQYF. The CDR3 DNA is TGTGCCAGCAGCTCAGGACAGGGTGGATGGTACGAGCAGTACTTC. This chain joins TRBV11-1 and TRBJ2-7; 8 bases are a match to TRBD1. The CDR3 is 15 amino acids. Germline V lookup: CDR1 SGHAT, CDR2 FQDESV (reference sequence). Trimming took 4 bases from V and 4 from J; bases not matched to a gene: 9.

J is TRBJ1-6 and V is TRBV5-5; a possible D gene is TRBD1 (5 bases). CDR1 SGHKS and CDR2 YYEKEE come from the germline V gene (reference sequence). The CDR3 is 16 residues long. V lost 0 bases and J lost 6, with 13 bases in between. The CDR3 nucleotides are TGTGCCAGCAGCTTGGGCCCGGATCAGGGTAATTCACCCCTCCACTTT. Its translation is CASSLGPDQGNSPLHF.

J is TRBJ1-2 and V is TRBV6-2 or TRBV6-3; 11 positions match TRBD1. Trimming cost V 1 base and J 6 bases; bases outside gene matches: 13. The germline gives CDR1 MNHEY, CDR2 SVGEGT. The CDR3 runs to 18 residues. The CDR3 region is CASSYLLLDRGLEDGYTF. The CDR3 coding sequence is TGTGCCAGCAGTTACTTACTCCTGGACAGGGGGCTCGAGGATGGCTACACCTTC.

The rearrangement links TRBV27 to TRBJ2-3; TRBD1 matches at 10 bases. Germline V gene lookup returns CDR1 MNHEY and CDR2 SMNVEV (reference sequence). J lost 3 bases, V lost 4 bases, and 4 bases had no gene match. There are 15 residues in the CDR3. The CDR3 nucleotides are TGTGCCAGCAGTTATGGGACAGGGGCAACAGATACGCAGTATTTT. Translating gives CASSYGTGATDTQYF.

This clone was counted a single time. As DNA, the CDR3 is TGCAGCGGCTCCGGGACAGGGAGCACCTTAAGCACAGATACGCAGTATTTT. This codes for CSGSGTGSTLSTDTQYF. This chain uses TRBV29-1 with TRBJ2-3; 9 bases align to TRBD1. The CDR3 spans 17 residues. J gave up 0 bases and V 7 bases, and 14 bases lay outside the gene matches. Germline CDR1 is SQVTM and CDR2 is ANQGSEA.

The chain has TRBV3-1 (or the pseudogene TRBV3-2) and TRBJ1-2; 8 bases fit TRBD1. In germline, CDR1 is LGHDT, CDR2 YNNKEL (reference sequence). The CDR3 has 16 amino acids. Trimming took 4 bases from V and 7 from J; bases not matched to a gene: 14. The DNA of the CDR3 is TGTGCCAGCAGCCTTTCCTCAGACAGGGGTCGGGGTGGCTACACCTTC. Protein product: CASSLSSDRGRGGYTF.

The chain joins TRBV6-2 or TRBV6-3 to TRBJ1-1, with 8 bases lining up with TRBD1. V was pared by 6 bases and J by 4 bases, with 10 bases of the junction left unmatched. Germline V CDR1 and CDR2: MNHEY, SVGEGT. The CDR3 totals 15 residues. CDR3 sequence reads: CASSHESDRVTEAFF. The CDR3 DNA reads TGTGCCAGCAGCCACGAATCGGACAGGGTCACTGAAGCTTTCTTT.

The gene calls are TRBV5-1 and TRBJ2-3, with TRBD2 identical over 8 bases. This CDR3 comprises 15 residues. J was trimmed by 4 bases and V by 2 bases; bases with no gene match: 6. In germline, CDR1 is SGHRS, CDR2 YFSETQ. CDR3 sequence: CASSFAGGGADTQYF. Here the CDR3 DNA reads TGCGCCAGCAGCTTTGCGGGAGGTGGGGCAGATACGCAGTATTTT. The full variable domain, its missing parts supplied by reference TRBV5-1 and TRBJ2-3, is KAGVTQTPRYLIKTRGQQVTLSCSPISGHRSVSWYQQTPGQGLQFLFEYFSETQRNKGNFPGRFSGRQFSNSRSEMNVSTLELGDSALYLCASSFAGGGADTQYFGPGTRLTVL.

The chain uses TRBV2 and TRBJ1-6; no clear D. CDR1 and CDR2 (germline): SNHLY, FYNNEI. The CDR3 extends over 18 amino acids. Between the trimmed V and J ends, which lost 7 bases and 0 bases, there was a span of 19 bases. This chain's CDR3 is CASTPVGDLSSYNSPLHF. The CDR3 nucleotides are TGTGCCAGCACCCCTGTTGGAGACCTTAGCTCCTATAATTCACCCCTCCACTTT.

V and J are TRBV12-3 or TRBV12-4 and TRBJ1-3, with D tentatively TRBD1 (5 bases). The CDR3 is 13 residues long. Trimming left V 6 bases short and J 11 bases short, with 17 bases between. The CDR3 coding sequence is TGTGCCAGCAGCCTCTACGAAGACAGCCCCATATATTTT. Residues: CASSLYEDSPIYF.

The V and J genes are TRBV5-6 and TRBJ2-1; TRBD1 might be the D (6 bases). CDR3 size: 13 residues. Per germline, CDR1 SGHDT and CDR2 YYEEEE. The germline V and J ends were trimmed by 0 bases and 6 bases, with 7 bases remaining between them. The CDR3 DNA reads TGTGCCAGCAGCTTGGGGACAGCCAATGAGCAGTTCTTC. Protein: CASSLGTANEQFF.

The chain uses TRBV27 and TRBJ2-7; perhaps TRBD2 as D (7 bases). Germline CDR1 MNHEY, CDR2 SMNVEV (reference sequence). The CDR3 length is 13 residues. Trimming pared 6 bases from V and 7 bases from J, leaving 16 bases between. The CDR3 DNA follows: TGTGCCAGCAGGAGTTGGGAGGGGACAGAGCAGTACTTC. It specifies CASRSWEGTEQYF.